This T cell receptor (beta chain) is drawn from a study of T-cell reconstitution after alpha-beta-depleted transplantation in children. Findings and caveats of the study: Recipient T cells and thymic progenitors that survived gave rise to the high TCRbeta diversity observed at day 60 in some patients. There were reportedly several hundred expanded graft clones from which alpha-beta T cells came about two months after transplant.

Comments on this clonotype: The antigen remains undetermined.

V was pared by 1 base and J by 5 bases, with 7 bases of the junction left unmatched. Germline V gives CDR1 SGHTA, CDR2 FQGNSA. The CDR3 is 15 residues long. For TCRbeta, the library was prepared with unique molecular identifiers. TCRdb itself ran the PCR reads through MiXCR, one entry per CDR3 protein. The data show about 580,000 distinct CDR3 sequences, 27% seen once. The gene calls are TRBV7-2 and TRBJ2-5; 7 nucleotides match TRBD2. Sequencing was performed on PBMCs, taken before TCRalphabeta/CD19-depleted stem cell transplant. The TCR sequence derives from a boy in the first two years of life with Wiskott-Aldrich syndrome, due to receive a stem cell transplant. This CDR3 is CASSLVTSAGETQYF. DNA for the CDR3: TGTGCCAGCAGCTTAGTAACTAGCGCAGGGGAGACCCAGTACTTC.